The 30 T cell receptor beta chains below come from one sample, sequenced in a study of immune evolution from preneoplasia to lung adenocarcinoma. Data came from immunoSEQ multiplex PCR; TCRdb stores just in-frame clones and leaves some out. Of about 11,000 clones in the sample, roughly three quarters were seen once. The sequencing sample was made of FFPE normal lung tissue adjacent to the tumor. These receptors all come from a person in their sixties with lung adenocarcinoma. Some clones in this sample may be carry-over from other donors' samples.

The rearrangement links TRBV15 to TRBJ1-5; possible D gene TRBD1, 5 bases. In germline, CDR1 is LNHNV, CDR2 YYDKDF (reference sequence). This CDR3 is built from 14 residues. Trimming removed 8 bases at V and 6 bases at J, with 17 bases between. CDR3 bases: TGTGCCACCGCAGTGGGGGAGGAAATTCAGCCCCAGCATTTT. Its protein is CATAVGEEIQPQHF.

The gene calls are TRBV5-1 and TRBJ2-1; 9 bases map to TRBD2. Germline V gene sequence: CDR1 SGHRS, CDR2 YFSETQ. CDR3 length equals 14 residues. The V and J ends lost 6 bases and 3 bases, in that order; junction bases with no gene match: 4. CDR3: CASTETSGYNEQFF. The DNA for the CDR3 is TGCGCCAGCACCGAGACTAGCGGCTACAATGAGCAGTTCTTC. Combining the CDR3 with reference TRBV5-1 and TRBJ2-1 gives the whole variable domain KAGVTQTPRYLIKTRGQQVTLSCSPISGHRSVSWYQQTPGQGLQFLFEYFSETQRNKGNFPGRFSGRQFSNSRSEMNVSTLELGDSALYLCASTETSGYNEQFFGPGTRLTVL.

This clone was counted only a few times. This chain joins TRBV11-3 and TRBJ2-7; D is undetermined. V was clipped by 1 base and J by 4 bases, with 5 bases between them. This CDR3 spans 12 amino acids. In germline, CDR1 is SGHNT, CDR2 YENEEA. The chain's CDR3 is CASSLVEYEQYF. The CDR3 DNA is TGTGCCAGCAGCTTAGTGGAGTACGAGCAGTACTTC.

The rearrangement joins TRBV9 to TRBJ2-7; TRBD1 agrees at 8 bases. The CDR3 totals 13 residues. The V gene end was trimmed by 3 bases and the J gene end by 6 bases; junction bases not matched to a gene: 5. Germline V gene data show CDR1 as SGDLS and CDR2 as YYNGEE. In DNA, the CDR3 is TGTGCCAGCAGCGCTCCAGGGGGCGGCGAGCAGTACTTC. It yields the protein CASSAPGGGEQYF.

About this clone: Additional DNA sequences in this sample encode the identical CDR3. V and J are TRBV5-1 and TRBJ2-2, with 8 bases lining up with TRBD2. The CDR3 covers 15 residues. The trim removed 0 bases at V and 4 bases at J, leaving 2 bases unmatched. Germline-derived CDR1 and CDR2 are SGHRS and YFSETQ. The CDR3 nucleotides read TGCGCCAGCAGCTTGGAGGGACTAGTCACCGGGGAGCTGTTTTTT. Translation: CASSLEGLVTGELFF.

The chain joins TRBV2 to TRBJ2-2, with 10 bases that match TRBD2. The CDR3 sequence is 16 residues long. J gave up 4 bases and V 6 bases, and 8 bases lay outside the gene matches. From germline, CDR1 is SNHLY and CDR2 FYNNEI. The CDR3 reads CASSVFLAGVTGELFF. As DNA, the CDR3 is TGTGCCAGCAGCGTATTTCTAGCGGGAGTCACCGGGGAGCTGTTTTTT. Using reference TRBV2 and TRBJ2-2 for the parts outside the CDR3, the full variable domain is EPEVTQTPSHQVTQMGQEVILRCVPISNHLYFYWYRQILGQKVEFLVSFYNNEISEKSEIFDDQFSVERPDGSNFTLKIRSTKLEDSAMYFCASSVFLAGVTGELFFGEGSRLTVL.

The CDR3 DNA follows: TGTGCCAGTAGTGACTGGCGGATCCAAGAGACCCAGTACTTC. Translated: CASSDWRIQETQYF. The J gene is TRBJ2-5, the V gene TRBV19; D gene unclear. CDR1 is LNHDA and CDR2 is SQIVND in the germline V gene (reference sequence). V lost 5 bases and J 1 base, leaving 11 bases between the germline ends. This CDR3 is built from 14 residues.

V is TRBV18 and J is TRBJ2-7; 8 bases match TRBD1. Germline V gives CDR1 KGHSH, CDR2 LQKENI. The V segment lost 8 bases and the J segment 1 base; nucleotides outside the gene matches: 13. The length of the CDR3 is 16 residues. In nucleotides, the CDR3 is TGTGCCAGCAATTCAGGGGGCGCGAGGATTTCCTACGAGCAGTACTTC. This codes for CASNSGGARISYEQYF.

The rearrangement joins TRBV28 to TRBJ1-1; 7 bases agree with TRBD1. The germline V gene encodes CDR1 MDHEN and CDR2 SYDVKM. V shed 4 bases, J shed 1 base, and the junction held 6 bases outside the gene matches. This CDR3 region has 15 residues. The CDR3 reads CASSSPRQGNTEAFF. As DNA, the CDR3 is TGTGCCAGCAGTTCCCCAAGACAGGGGAACACTGAAGCTTTCTTT.

This CDR3 is CASIQGFYEQYF. The CDR3 nucleotides read TGCGCCAGCATACAGGGATTCTACGAGCAGTACTTC. V and J are TRBV10-1 and TRBJ2-7; tentative D call: TRBD1 (6 bases). Per germline, CDR1 WNHNN and CDR2 SYGVQD (reference sequence). The CDR3 has 12 residues. V gave up 7 bases and J gave up 3 bases, with 10 bases separating them.

J is TRBJ2-7 and V is TRBV7-9; possibly TRBD2 for D (5 bases). From germline, CDR1 is SEHNR and CDR2 FQNEAQ (reference sequence). This CDR3 is 13 amino acids long. The V gene lost 5 bases and the J gene lost 6 bases, with 14 bases spanning the gap. This chain's CDR3 is CASSPLRAAEQYF. The CDR3 DNA sequence: TGTGCCAGCAGCCCCCTGAGGGCGGCCGAGCAGTACTTC.

V usage is TRBV14 and J usage is TRBJ2-4; no definite D call. The germline V gene encodes CDR1 SGHDN and CDR2 FVKESK. Trimming stripped 2 bases from V and 4 bases from J, with 6 bases between. CDR3 size: 13 residues. Here the CDR3 reads CASSQRHKNIQYF. CDR3 coding DNA: TGTGCCAGCAGCCAACGGCATAAAAACATTCAGTACTTC. Together with reference TRBV14 and TRBJ2-4, the CDR3 gives the full variable domain: EAGVTQFPSHSVIEKGQTVTLRCDPISGHDNLYWYRRVMGKEIKFLLHFVKESKQDESGMPNNRFLAERTGGTYSTLKVQPAELEDSGVYFCASSQRHKNIQYFGAGTRLSVL.

The V and J genes are TRBV11-1 and TRBJ1-2; 8 nucleotides agree with TRBD1. CDR1 SGHAT and CDR2 FQDESV come from the germline V gene (reference sequence). With V trimmed by 5 bases and J by 6 bases, 5 bases remained unmatched. This CDR3 is 13 amino acids long. The CDR3 protein is CASSPRTGHGYTF. CDR3 nucleotides: TGTGCCAGCAGCCCTCGGACAGGGCATGGCTACACCTTC.

The chain recombines TRBV6-5 with TRBJ1-4; D uncertain. The V and J ends lost 2 bases and 8 bases respectively, with 12 bases between them. Per germline, CDR1 MNHEY and CDR2 SVGAGI. The CDR3 runs 14 residues. The CDR3: CASSYRATDEKLFF. CDR3 bases: TGTGCCAGCAGTTACCGGGCCACGGACGAAAAACTGTTTTTT.

This clone was observed a few times. This chain joins TRBV10-2 and TRBJ2-5, with D hard to call. This CDR3 spans 14 amino acids. From germline, CDR1 is WSHSY and CDR2 SAAADI. With 4 bases removed from V and 2 bases from J, the gap between germline ends came to 11 bases. This chain's CDR3 is CASSGSSRQETQYF. The CDR3 coding sequence is TGCGCCAGCAGTGGTAGTTCGCGACAAGAGACCCAGTACTTC.

V gene TRBV12-5 combines with J gene TRBJ1-1, with no clear D. CDR3 length equals 14 residues. V dropped 1 base and J dropped 6 bases, with 12 bases sitting between them. Looked up from germline, CDR1 is LGHNT and CDR2 is FRNRAP. CDR3 region: CASGLDPGFAEAFF. In nucleotides, the CDR3 is TGTGCTAGTGGTTTGGACCCGGGGTTCGCTGAAGCTTTCTTT.

J is TRBJ1-5 and V is TRBV2, with unresolved D. This CDR3 comprises 11 residues. Trimming took off 6 bases at V and 4 bases at J, with 4 bases between the two ends. CDR1 and CDR2 from the germline V gene are SNHLY and FYNNEI. The CDR3 here is CASRENQPQHF. In DNA, the CDR3 is TGTGCCAGCAGGGAGAATCAGCCCCAGCATTTT.

The rearrangement uses TRBV4-3 and TRBJ1-5, with D perhaps TRBD1 (6 bases). This CDR3 has 14 amino acids. Germline CDR1 reads LGHNA; CDR2 reads YSLEER. V was shortened by 1 base and J by 9 bases, with 13 bases between the two germline ends. The CDR3 nucleotides are TGCGCCAGCAGCCAAGTGGGGGGCGTTAGGCCCCAGCATTTT. It yields the protein CASSQVGGVRPQHF.

This chain connects TRBV25-1 to TRBJ2-5; D call uncertain. The V gene's germline CDR1 is MGHDK and CDR2 SYGVNS. Trimming cost V 9 bases and J 2 bases, with 4 bases left between them. CDR3 length: 10 residues. The CDR3 region has the DNA TGTGCCAGTGGGCAAGAGACCCAGTACTTC. Translating it yields CASGQETQYF.

The V call is TRBV27, the J call TRBJ1-4; TRBD1 is a possible D gene (6 bases). Trimming shortened V by 6 bases and J by 6 bases, and 14 bases separated the two germline ends. The length of the CDR3 is 14 residues. Germline V gives CDR1 MNHEY, CDR2 SMNVEV (reference sequence). The CDR3 region is CASRSQGAYEKLFF. The CDR3 DNA is TGTGCCAGCAGATCACAGGGAGCCTATGAAAAACTGTTTTTT.

This chain uses TRBV7-9 with TRBJ2-3, with 14 bases matching TRBD2. Germline V gene data show CDR1 as SEHNR and CDR2 as FQNEAQ (reference sequence). The CDR3 runs 18 residues. The V and J ends lost 6 bases and 5 bases, in that order; junction bases with no gene match: 13. CDR3 amino acids: CASSSWTGLAGAEDTQYF. CDR3 nucleotide sequence: TGTGCCAGCAGTTCTTGGACGGGACTAGCGGGAGCGGAAGATACGCAGTATTTT.

The chain is built from TRBV7-2 and TRBJ2-3; no clear D. V dropped 4 bases and J dropped 6 bases, with 11 bases sitting between them. CDR1 and CDR2 from the germline V gene are SGHTA and FQGNSA. This CDR3 comprises 13 residues. CDR3 region: CASSSHTSDTQYF. In nucleotides, the CDR3 is TGTGCCAGCAGCTCCCACACGTCGGATACGCAGTATTTT.

This rearrangement joins TRBV10-1 to TRBJ2-6; D unresolved. This CDR3 spans 18 amino acids. From germline, CDR1 is WNHNN and CDR2 SYGVQD (reference sequence). V was cut by 5 bases and J by 0 bases, with 17 bases left in between. The CDR3 spells CASSPQTLSSSGANVLTF. CDR3 sequence (DNA): TGCGCCAGCAGTCCTCAGACCCTCTCAAGCTCTGGGGCCAACGTCCTGACTTTC.

This chain connects TRBV29-1 to TRBJ1-2; D is possibly TRBD1 (6 bases). The CDR3 extends over 15 amino acids. CDR1 and CDR2 (germline): SQVTM, ANQGSEA. The V gene lost 6 bases and the J gene lost 4 bases, with 21 bases spanning the gap. CDR3 bases: TGCAGCGTCGTTATTCCCCATCGAGGGGGCTATGGCTACACCTTC. Residues: CSVVIPHRGGYGYTF.

The V call is TRBV19, the J call TRBJ2-6; TRBD1 matches 9 bases. Germline V gene sequence: CDR1 LNHDA, CDR2 SQIVND (reference sequence). This CDR3 comprises 15 residues. V dropped 7 bases and J dropped 2; count of bases not matched to a gene: 3. The CDR3 loop reads CASTRDRAGANVLTF. CDR3 sequence (DNA): TGTGCCAGTACTCGGGACAGGGCTGGGGCCAACGTCCTGACTTTC.

This clone showed up just a few times. The chain carries TRBV7-9 and TRBJ1-5; TRBD1 is a possible D gene (5 bases). The germline V and J ends were trimmed by 5 bases and 7 bases, with 15 bases remaining between them. The CDR3 has 14 amino acids. Germline V gene lookup returns CDR1 SEHNR and CDR2 FQNEAQ (reference sequence). The CDR3 loop is CASSHTGVGQPQHF. The CDR3 nucleotides are TGTGCCAGCAGCCACACAGGAGTGGGCCAGCCCCAGCATTTT.

V is TRBV5-4 and J is TRBJ1-1; D is uncertain. CDR1 SGHNT and CDR2 YYREEE come from the germline V gene (reference sequence). The CDR3 consists of 12 residues. V lost 0 bases to trimming and J lost 11 bases, with 11 bases between them. CDR3 protein: CASSLDVGNAFF. DNA for the CDR3: TGTGCCAGCAGCTTGGACGTTGGGAACGCTTTCTTT.

The gene calls are TRBV27 and TRBJ2-7; 7 positions agree with TRBD2. This CDR3 spans 14 amino acids. Germline V CDR1 and CDR2: MNHEY, SMNVEV (reference sequence). The ends lost 7 bases at V and 6 bases at J; junction bases unmatched: 12. CDR3 DNA: TGTGCCAGCACCCCACGGGGGGTGTCGGGCGAGCAGTACTTC. Translation gives CASTPRGVSGEQYF.

To note about this clone: At the DNA level, this CDR3 is encoded by other sequences in the same sample as well. The CDR3 coding sequence is TGTGCCAGCAGTGACAGGGGCTCTGGGGCCAACGTCCTGACTTTC. Its protein product is CASSDRGSGANVLTF. The genes are TRBV6-1 and TRBJ2-6; D is possibly TRBD1 (6 bases). The V gene lost 3 bases and the J gene lost 0 bases, with 6 bases spanning the gap. Germline V CDR1 and CDR2: MNHNS, SASEGT. CDR3 length equals 15 residues.

The chain uses TRBV30 and TRBJ2-3; weak D call: TRBD2 (6 bases). V lost 0 bases and J lost 4, with 17 bases in between. From germline, CDR1 is GTSNPN and CDR2 SVGIG (reference sequence). The CDR3 extends over 16 amino acids. CDR3 loop: CAWSVGAGRTADTQYF. The CDR3 bases are TGTGCCTGGAGTGTAGGTGCGGGAAGGACGGCAGATACGCAGTATTTT.